Included here is one T cell receptor (beta chain) sequence, with context. Its antigen remains unidentified. Autoimmune disease history or systemic immunosuppression led to patients being barred. The entry originates in a study of OX40 agonist ivuxolimab in advanced cancers. Turning to the study itself: Cancers in dose escalation were hepatocellular, melanoma, renal cell and head and neck.

Study results and caveats: At doses 0.1 to 3.0 mg/kg, CD4+ and CD8+ clones expanded.

The assay was immunoSEQ multiplex PCR, and TCRdb's table has in-frame clones only and misses some. Counted here are some 100,000 clones, less than 90% occurring once; the ten biggest clones make up 0.7% to 0.95%. CDR1 and CDR2 from the germline V gene are KGHSH and LQKENI. V gave up 4 bases and J gave up 0 bases, with 9 bases separating them. This CDR3 has 14 residues. The V gene is TRBV18, the J gene TRBJ1-1; D not resolved. This specimen consisted of CD4+ or CD8+ T cells sorted from blood, obtained in a trial of the OX40 agonist ivuxolimab. The TCR comes from an adult with an advanced solid tumor such as melanoma, head and neck, liver or kidney cancer. The CDR3 here is CASSQPGLNTEAFF. The CDR3 bases are TGTGCCAGCTCACAACCGGGGTTGAACACTGAAGCTTTCTTT. Together with reference TRBV18 and TRBJ1-1, the CDR3 gives the full variable domain: NAGVMQNPRHLVRRRGQEARLRCSPMKGHSHVYWYRQLPEEGLKFMVYLQKENIIDESGMPKERFSAEFPKEGPSILRIQQVVRGDSAAYFCASSQPGLNTEAFFGQGTRLTVV.